The 18 T cell receptor beta chains reported below all come from one sample, sequenced in a study of Ad26.COV2.S vaccination and SARS-CoV-2 variants. Assay used: immunoSEQ multiplex PCR; TCRdb lists only in-frame clones, some missing. This repertoire shows 300,000 to 400,000 clones, 85% to 90% found once; its top ten account for 4.5% to 7%. Stated treatment: approximately 18 received Ad26.COV2.S at low or high dose, single or two shots; a few received placebo; per-sample allocation not given. The study sampled participants on day 63 after the first vaccine or placebo injection. The sample in question was peripheral blood, obtained in a trial of Ad26.COV2.S vaccine versus placebo. Source of these receptors: a person aged 18 to 65 who received the Ad26.COV2.S COVID-19 vaccine or a placebo.

The J gene is TRBJ2-4, the V gene TRBV11-3; possibly TRBD2 for D (5 bases). The germline gives CDR1 SGHNT, CDR2 YENEEA. The CDR3 runs 16 residues. V lost 0 bases and J 0 bases, leaving 9 bases between the germline ends. The CDR3 region has the DNA TGTGCCAGCAGCTTAGATAGCGTAGTAGCCAAAAACATTCAGTACTTC. Protein: CASSLDSVVAKNIQYF.

V usage is TRBV4-3 and J usage is TRBJ2-1, with 9 bases matching TRBD2. The germline gives CDR1 LGHNA, CDR2 YSLEER. The trim removed 4 bases at V and 3 bases at J, leaving 4 bases unmatched. The CDR3 spans 15 residues. DNA for the CDR3: TGCGCCAGCAGCCCTAGCGGGGTAGGCTACAATGAGCAGTTCTTC. Translating it yields CASSPSGVGYNEQFF.

CDR3 region: CASSYPFEEAGQNTDTQYF. CDR3 nucleotide sequence: TGTGCCAGCAGCTACCCCTTCGAGGAGGCGGGACAAAACACAGATACGCAGTATTTT. V and J are TRBV7-2 and TRBJ2-3, with D perhaps matching TRBD1 or TRBD2 (6 bases each). V was trimmed by 4 bases and J by 2 bases, leaving 25 bases between them. The CDR3 length is 19 residues. CDR1 is SGHTA, CDR2 FQGNSA, per germline.

CDR3 region: CASSQLSGLGETQYF. The CDR3 DNA reads as TGTGCCAGCAGCCAATTATCGGGACTTGGAGAGACCCAGTACTTC. This sequence joins TRBV14 and TRBJ2-5; tentatively, D is TRBD2 (6 bases). The V end was cut by 2 bases, the J end by 4 bases, with 14 bases between. CDR1 is SGHDN and CDR2 is FVKESK in the germline V gene. The CDR3 consists of 15 residues.

The rearrangement joins TRBV30 to TRBJ1-1, with unresolved D. Trimming removed 1 base from V and 6 bases from J, with 9 bases in between. The CDR3 consists of 12 residues. The germline gives CDR1 GTSNPN, CDR2 SVGIG (reference sequence). Here the CDR3 DNA reads TGTGCCTGGAGTGAGCCCCGGCCTGAAGCTTTCTTT. The encoded protein is CAWSEPRPEAFF. Full variable domain (missing parts from reference TRBV30 and TRBJ1-1): SQTIHQWPATLVQPVGSPLSLECTVEGTSNPNLYWYRQAAGRGLQLLFYSVGIGQISSEVPQNLSASRPQDRQFILSSKKLLLSDSGFYLCAWSEPRPEAFFGQGTRLTVV.

This clone was counted a few times. This sequence joins TRBV10-3 and TRBJ1-5; 9 bases line up with TRBD1. This CDR3 spans 15 amino acids. The trim removed 5 bases at V and 4 bases at J, leaving 6 bases unmatched. Germline V CDR1 and CDR2: ENHRY, SYGVKD. The CDR3, as DNA: TGTGCCATCAGTAAAGGGGGACAGGGTAATCAGCCCCAGCATTTT. This gives the protein CAISKGGQGNQPQHF.

CDR3 sequence reads: CASSFLSSDTQYF. CDR3 nucleotide sequence: TGTGCCAGCAGCTTTCTAAGCTCAGATACGCAGTATTTT. This chain connects TRBV7-3 to TRBJ2-3; D remains unclear. This CDR3 has 13 amino acids. The V and J ends lost 3 bases and 4 bases respectively, with 8 bases between them. Germline V gene lookup returns CDR1 SGHTA and CDR2 FQGTGA.

The chain links TRBV19 to TRBJ2-1; 8 bases fit TRBD2. With V trimmed by 6 bases and J by 4 bases, 2 bases remained unmatched. Looked up from germline, CDR1 is LNHDA and CDR2 is SQIVND (reference sequence). This CDR3 comprises 13 residues. CDR3: CASRSGGYNEQFF. The CDR3 DNA reads as TGTGCCAGTAGAAGCGGGGGTTACAATGAGCAGTTCTTC.

J is TRBJ2-3 and V is TRBV5-4; possible D gene TRBD2, 5 bases. Per the germline V gene, CDR1 is SGHNT and CDR2 is YYREEE (reference sequence). V was trimmed by 0 bases and J by 2 bases, leaving 10 bases between them. The CDR3 is 15 residues long. The CDR3 sequence is CASSLAVGVTDTQYF. CDR3 coding DNA: TGTGCCAGCAGCTTGGCCGTCGGGGTCACAGATACGCAGTATTTT.

CDR3 sequence reads: CASSQGDREWETLHF. DNA of the CDR3: TGCGCCAGCAGCCAAGGTGATAGGGAATGGGAGACCCTCCACTTT. This chain connects TRBV4-3 to TRBJ1-6; D gene ambiguous. This CDR3 is 15 amino acids long. The germline V gene encodes CDR1 LGHNA and CDR2 YSLEER. The V and J ends lost 1 base and 14 bases respectively, with 18 bases between them.

The V call is TRBV5-6, the J call TRBJ1-1, with D uncertain. The CDR3 totals 16 residues. The V gene lost 5 bases and the J gene lost 8 bases, with 25 bases spanning the gap. CDR1 and CDR2 from the germline V gene are SGHDT and YYEEEE. The CDR3 nucleotides read TGTGCCAGCAGTATAAACGGGTGGGGTGGCGGGGTCGAAGCTTTCTTT. Residues: CASSINGWGGGVEAFF.

V gene TRBV3-1 (or the pseudogene TRBV3-2) combines with J gene TRBJ1-1; D call uncertain. Germline V lookup: CDR1 LGHDT, CDR2 YNNKEL (reference sequence). The CDR3 covers 15 residues. The V end lost 0 bases, the J end lost 1 base, and 9 bases lay between the germline ends. The CDR3 DNA sequence: TGTGCCAGCAGCCAAGATCGAAGGGCGAACACTGAAGCTTTCTTT. Protein product: CASSQDRRANTEAFF.

This chain links TRBV5-6 with TRBJ2-2, with D unresolved. Germline-derived CDR1 and CDR2 are SGHDT and YYEEEE. The ends were cut back, 7 bases at V and 1 base at J, with 8 bases in the middle. This CDR3 contains 13 residues. The DNA of the CDR3 is TGTGCCAGCGGATCAGGGAACACCGGGGAGCTGTTTTTT. It translates to CASGSGNTGELFF.

This sequence joins TRBV30 and TRBJ1-3, with D possibly matching TRBD1 (6 bases). Germline lookup yields CDR1 GTSNPN and CDR2 SVGIG (reference sequence). V was pared by 3 bases and J by 9 bases, with 15 bases between. The CDR3 sequence is 13 residues long. Here the CDR3 DNA reads TGTGCCTGGAGGGCGACAGGTGGTGTCACCATATATTTT. As protein: CAWRATGGVTIYF.

The rearrangement uses TRBV11-3 and TRBJ2-1; D not resolved. Germline values: CDR1 SGHNT, CDR2 YENEEA. The CDR3 contains 14 residues. Deletions cut 1 base from V and 6 bases from J, with 10 bases between. The CDR3 loop reads CASSLGLGLNEQFF. CDR3 DNA sequence: TGTGCCAGCAGCTTAGGTCTGGGCCTCAATGAGCAGTTCTTC.

V usage is TRBV6-5 and J usage is TRBJ2-1, with TRBD2 identical over 9 bases. The V and J ends lost 10 bases and 14 bases, in that order; junction bases with no gene match: 15. This CDR3 region has 13 residues. The germline V gene encodes CDR1 MNHEY and CDR2 SVGAGI. Here the CDR3 reads CATRDSGSPWEFF. Here the CDR3 DNA reads TGTGCCACCCGGGATAGCGGGAGTCCGTGGGAGTTCTTC.

This clone was seen a few times. One end of the junction is discordant with germline, which a read error may explain. The gene calls are TRBV12-3 or TRBV12-4 and TRBJ1-5; no reliable D call. The length of the CDR3 is 12 residues. CDR3 nucleotide sequence: TGTGCCAGCAGACACCGAACCGACATGTTGAATTTT. Translation gives CASRHRTDMLNF.

The V gene is TRBV7-8, the J gene TRBJ1-2, with no clear D. Trimming cost V 5 bases and J 2 bases, with 6 bases left between them. The CDR3 consists of 12 residues. CDR1 SGHVS and CDR2 FQNEAQ come from the germline V gene. Written as DNA, the CDR3 is TGTGCCAGCAGCCCAGAGAACTATGGCTACACCTTC. Its translation is CASSPENYGYTF.